This TCR beta chain comes out of a study of blood T cell repertoires in COVID-19. This CDR3 has 14 residues. Trimming cost V 5 bases and J 7 bases; bases outside gene matches: 9. Germline-derived CDR1 and CDR2 are SEHNR and FQNEAQ (reference sequence). This table comes from immunoSEQ multiplex PCR, and its TCRdb copy is limited to in-frame clones, with some not included. The sample yields under 400,000 clones, roughly 89% seen once. Specimen: peripheral blood. The TCR comes from a man between 18 and 35 years old with active or convalescent COVID-19. The chain recombines TRBV7-9 with TRBJ1-1, with TRBD1 identical over 8 bases. The CDR3 coding sequence is TGTGCCAGCAGCCCTATTAGGGACAGGATTGAAGCTTTCTTT. It codes for CASSPIRDRIEAFF.